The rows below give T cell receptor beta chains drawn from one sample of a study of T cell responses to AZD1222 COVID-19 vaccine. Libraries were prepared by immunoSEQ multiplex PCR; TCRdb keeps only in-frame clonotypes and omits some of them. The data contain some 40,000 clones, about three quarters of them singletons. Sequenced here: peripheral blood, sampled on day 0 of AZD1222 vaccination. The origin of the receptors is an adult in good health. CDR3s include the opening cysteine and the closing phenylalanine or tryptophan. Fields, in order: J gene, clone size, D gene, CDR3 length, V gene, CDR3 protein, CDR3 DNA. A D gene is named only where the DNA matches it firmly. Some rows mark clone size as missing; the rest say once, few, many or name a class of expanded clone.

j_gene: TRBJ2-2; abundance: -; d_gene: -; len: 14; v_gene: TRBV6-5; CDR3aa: CASMTALGGGELFF; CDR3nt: TGTGCCAGCATGACGGCCTTAGGTGGCGGGGAGCTGTTTTTT
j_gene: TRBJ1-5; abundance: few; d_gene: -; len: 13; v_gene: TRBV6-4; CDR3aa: CASRAEQGQPQHF; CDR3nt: TGTGCCAGCAGGGCAGAGCAAGGGCAGCCCCAGCATTTT
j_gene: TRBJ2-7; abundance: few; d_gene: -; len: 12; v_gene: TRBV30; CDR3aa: CALSRGRGEQYF; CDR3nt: TGTGCCCTGTCTCGAGGACGGGGAGAGCAGTACTTC
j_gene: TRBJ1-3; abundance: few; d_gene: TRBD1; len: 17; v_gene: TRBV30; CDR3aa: CAWNPRDRGGTGNTIYF; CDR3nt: TGTGCCTGGAACCCCCGGGACAGGGGAGGAACTGGAAACACCATATATTTT
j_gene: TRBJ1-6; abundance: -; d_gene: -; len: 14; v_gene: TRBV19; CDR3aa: CASISRGIDSPLHF; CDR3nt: TGTGCCAGTATTTCCCGCGGAATTGATTCACCCCTCCACTTT
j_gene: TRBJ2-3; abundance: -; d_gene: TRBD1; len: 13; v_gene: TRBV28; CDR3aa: CASRTGGADTQYF; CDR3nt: TGTGCCAGCAGGACAGGGGGCGCAGATACGCAGTATTTT
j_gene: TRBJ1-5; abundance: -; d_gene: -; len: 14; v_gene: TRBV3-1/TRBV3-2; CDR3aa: CASNTAGLHQPQHF; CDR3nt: TGTGCCAGCAACACAGCAGGGTTGCATCAGCCCCAGCATTTT
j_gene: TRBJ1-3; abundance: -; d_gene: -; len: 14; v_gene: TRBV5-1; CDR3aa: CASSGGQGSNTIYF; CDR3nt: TGCGCCAGCAGCGGGGGCCAGGGATCAAACACCATATATTTT
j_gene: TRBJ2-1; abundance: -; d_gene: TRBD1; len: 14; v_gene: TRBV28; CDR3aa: CASAGDRGRNEQFF; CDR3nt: TGTGCCAGCGCCGGGGACAGGGGCAGGAATGAGCAGTTCTTC
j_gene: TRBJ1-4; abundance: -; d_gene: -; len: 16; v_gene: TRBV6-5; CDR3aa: CASSYRPPGANEKLFF; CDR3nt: TGTGCCAGCAGTTATAGGCCCCCCGGGGCTAATGAAAAACTGTTTTTT
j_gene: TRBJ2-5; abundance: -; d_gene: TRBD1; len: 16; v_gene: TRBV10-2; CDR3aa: CASSERQGAALGTQYF; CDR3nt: TGCGCCAGCAGTGAAAGGCAGGGGGCTGCCTTGGGGACCCAGTACTTC
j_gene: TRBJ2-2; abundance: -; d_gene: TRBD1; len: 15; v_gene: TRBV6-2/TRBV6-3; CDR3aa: CASSPVQGFPGELFF; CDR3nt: TGTGCCAGCAGCCCCGTACAGGGGTTTCCAGGGGAGCTGTTTTTT
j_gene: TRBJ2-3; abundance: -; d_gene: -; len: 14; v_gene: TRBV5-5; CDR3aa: CASSLGRGLDTQYF; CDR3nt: TGTGCCAGCAGCTTGGGTCGGGGTCTGGATACGCAGTATTTT
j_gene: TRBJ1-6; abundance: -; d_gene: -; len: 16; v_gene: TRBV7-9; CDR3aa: CASSPIIGLGNSPLHF; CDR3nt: TGTGCCAGCAGCCCAATAATCGGGCTCGGTAATTCACCCCTCCACTTT
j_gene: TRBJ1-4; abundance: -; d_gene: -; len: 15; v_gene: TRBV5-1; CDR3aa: CASSYLGGREEKLFF; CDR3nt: TGCGCCAGCAGCTACCTAGGGGGGCGAGAAGAAAAACTGTTTTTT
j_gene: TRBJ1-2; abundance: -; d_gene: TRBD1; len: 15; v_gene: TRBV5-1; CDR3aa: CASSSPGQGAYGYTF; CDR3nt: TGCGCCAGCAGCTCACCGGGACAGGGGGCCTATGGCTACACCTTC
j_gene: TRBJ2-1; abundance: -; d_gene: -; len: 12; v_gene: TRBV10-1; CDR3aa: CASSASGEEQFF; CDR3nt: TGCGCCAGCAGTGCATCGGGAGAGGAGCAGTTCTTC
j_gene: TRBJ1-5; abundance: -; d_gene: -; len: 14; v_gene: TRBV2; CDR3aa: CASSAGTRSQPQHF; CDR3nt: TGTGCCAGCAGTGCCGGGACGAGATCCCAGCCCCAGCATTTT
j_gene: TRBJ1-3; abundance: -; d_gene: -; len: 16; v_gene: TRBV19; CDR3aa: CASSSTALFSGNTIYF; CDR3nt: TGTGCCAGTAGTAGCACAGCGCTATTCTCTGGAAACACCATATATTTT
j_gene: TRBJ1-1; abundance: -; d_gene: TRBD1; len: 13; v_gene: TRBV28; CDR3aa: CASSPGQGDEAFF; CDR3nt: TGTGCCAGCAGTCCGGGACAGGGGGATGAAGCTTTCTTT
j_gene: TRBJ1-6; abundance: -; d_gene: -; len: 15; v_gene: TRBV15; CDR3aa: CATTTLGQDNSPLHF; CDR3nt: TGTGCCACCACCACCCTGGGGCAGGATAATTCACCCCTCCACTTT
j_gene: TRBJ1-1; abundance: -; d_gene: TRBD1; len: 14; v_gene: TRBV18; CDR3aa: CASSRDSEGAEAFF; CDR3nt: TGTGCCAGCTCGCGGGACAGCGAGGGCGCTGAAGCTTTCTTT
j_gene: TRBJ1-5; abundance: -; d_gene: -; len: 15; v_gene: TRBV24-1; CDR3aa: CATSDPAGPRGAQHF; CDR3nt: TGTGCCACCAGTGACCCTGCGGGGCCGAGAGGGGCCCAGCATTTT
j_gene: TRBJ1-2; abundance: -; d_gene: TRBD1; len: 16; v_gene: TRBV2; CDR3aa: CASSGARTGPNYGYTF; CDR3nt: TGTGCCAGCAGCGGCGCCCGGACAGGGCCCAACTATGGCTACACCTTC
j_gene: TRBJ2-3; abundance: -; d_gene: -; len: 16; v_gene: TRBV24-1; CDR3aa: CATSDVGRGGPDTQYF; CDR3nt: TGTGCCACCAGTGATGTAGGCAGGGGAGGACCAGATACGCAGTATTTT
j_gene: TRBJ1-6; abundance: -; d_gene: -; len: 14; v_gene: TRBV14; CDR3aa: CASSQGNREAPLHF; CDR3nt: TGTGCCAGCAGCCAAGGGAATCGGGAGGCACCCCTCCACTTT
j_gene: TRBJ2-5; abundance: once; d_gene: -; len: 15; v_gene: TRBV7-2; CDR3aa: CASSFSSRGAETQYF; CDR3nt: TGTGCCAGCAGCTTTTCCAGCAGAGGGGCAGAGACCCAGTACTTC
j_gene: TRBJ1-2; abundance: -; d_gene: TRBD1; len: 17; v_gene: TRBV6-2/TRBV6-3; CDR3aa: CASSTRTGGADSKGYTF; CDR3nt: TGTGCCAGCAGTACCCGGACAGGGGGCGCCGACTCAAAAGGCTACACCTTC
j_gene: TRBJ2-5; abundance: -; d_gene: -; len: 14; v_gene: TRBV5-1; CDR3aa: CASSSDDRVRAQYF; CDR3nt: TGCGCCAGCAGCTCGGACGACCGAGTGCGGGCCCAGTACTTC
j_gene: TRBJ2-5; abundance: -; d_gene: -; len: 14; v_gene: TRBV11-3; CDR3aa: CASSRRDTEETQYF; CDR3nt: TGTGCCAGCAGCCGCCGGGACACCGAAGAGACCCAGTACTTC
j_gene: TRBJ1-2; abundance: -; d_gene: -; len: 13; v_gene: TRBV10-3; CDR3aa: CAISGNINYGYTF; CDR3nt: TGTGCCATCAGTGGTAACATTAACTATGGCTACACCTTC
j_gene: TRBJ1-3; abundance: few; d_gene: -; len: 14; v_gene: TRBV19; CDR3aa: CASSMGQEGNTIYF; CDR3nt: TGTGCCAGTAGTATGGGTCAGGAAGGAAACACCATATATTTT
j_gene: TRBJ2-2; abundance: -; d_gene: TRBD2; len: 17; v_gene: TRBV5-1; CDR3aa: CASSSGGTSANTGELFF; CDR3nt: TGCGCCAGCAGCTCTGGGGGGACTAGCGCGAACACCGGGGAGCTGTTTTTT
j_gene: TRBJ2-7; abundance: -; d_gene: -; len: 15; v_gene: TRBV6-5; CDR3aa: CASSYSASRIYEQYF; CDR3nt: TGTGCCAGCAGTTACTCTGCTTCGAGAATCTACGAGCAGTACTTC
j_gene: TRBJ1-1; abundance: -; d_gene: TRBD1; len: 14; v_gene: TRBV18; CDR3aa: CASSSTGGSTEAFF; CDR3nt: TGTGCCAGCTCATCGACAGGGGGGAGCACTGAAGCTTTCTTT
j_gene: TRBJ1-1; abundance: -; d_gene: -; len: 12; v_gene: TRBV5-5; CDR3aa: CASSARDTEAFF; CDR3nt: TGTGCCAGCAGCGCCCGGGACACTGAAGCTTTCTTT
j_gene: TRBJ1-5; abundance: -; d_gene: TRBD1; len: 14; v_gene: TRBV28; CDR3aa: CASRSTGEGQPQHF; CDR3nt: TGTGCCAGCAGATCAACAGGGGAGGGGCAGCCCCAGCATTTT
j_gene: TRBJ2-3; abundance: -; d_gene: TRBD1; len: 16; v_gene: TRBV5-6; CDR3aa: CASSPEGTGKSDTQYF; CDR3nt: TGTGCCAGCAGCCCGGAAGGGACAGGGAAGTCAGATACGCAGTATTTT
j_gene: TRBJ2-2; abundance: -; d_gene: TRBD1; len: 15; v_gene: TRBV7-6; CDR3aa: CASSLQGANTGELFF; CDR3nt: TGTGCCAGCAGCTTACAGGGGGCGAACACCGGGGAGCTGTTTTTT
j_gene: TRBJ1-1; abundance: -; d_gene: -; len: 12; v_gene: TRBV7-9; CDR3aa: CASSRGGTEAFF; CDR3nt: TGTGCCAGCAGCCGCGGGGGCACTGAAGCTTTCTTT
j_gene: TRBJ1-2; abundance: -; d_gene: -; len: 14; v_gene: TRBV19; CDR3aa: CASRTGGVNYGYTF; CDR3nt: TGTGCCAGTAGGACGGGTGGAGTTAACTATGGCTACACCTTC
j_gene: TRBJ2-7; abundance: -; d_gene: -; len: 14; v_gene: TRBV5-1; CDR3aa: CASSSPERDYEQYF; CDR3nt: TGCGCCAGCAGCTCCCCTGAACGGGACTACGAGCAGTACTTC
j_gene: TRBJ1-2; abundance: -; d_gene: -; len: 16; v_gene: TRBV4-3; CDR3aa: CASSQVTGALYVGYTF; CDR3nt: TGCGCCAGCAGCCAAGTGACAGGAGCCCTCTATGTCGGCTACACCTTC
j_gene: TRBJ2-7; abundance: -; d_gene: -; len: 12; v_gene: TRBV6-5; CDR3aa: CASSPSLGEQYF; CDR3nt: TGTGCCAGCAGCCCCTCTTTGGGTGAGCAGTACTTC
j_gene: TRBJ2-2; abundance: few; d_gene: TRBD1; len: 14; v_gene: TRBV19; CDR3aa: CASRDRTNTGELFF; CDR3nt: TGTGCCAGCCGGGACAGGACGAACACCGGGGAGCTGTTTTTT
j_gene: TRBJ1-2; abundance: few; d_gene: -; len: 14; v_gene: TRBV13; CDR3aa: CASSLGRGKDGYTF; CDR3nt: TGTGCCAGCAGCTTAGGCCGAGGGAAGGATGGCTACACCTTC
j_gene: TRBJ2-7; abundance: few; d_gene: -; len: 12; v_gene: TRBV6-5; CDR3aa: CASSLDGYEQYF; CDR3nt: TGTGCCAGCAGTCTCGACGGCTACGAGCAGTACTTC
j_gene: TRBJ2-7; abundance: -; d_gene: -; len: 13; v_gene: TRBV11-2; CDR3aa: CASSFDSTYEQYF; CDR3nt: TGTGCCAGCAGCTTTGACAGTACCTACGAGCAGTACTTC
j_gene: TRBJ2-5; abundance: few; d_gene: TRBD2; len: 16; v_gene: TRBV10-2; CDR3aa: CASKLAGSTLGETQYF; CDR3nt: TGCGCCAGCAAACTAGCGGGGTCTACTTTAGGGGAGACCCAGTACTTC
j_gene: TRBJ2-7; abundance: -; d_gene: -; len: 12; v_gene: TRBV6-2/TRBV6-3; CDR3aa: CASSYLGVEQYF; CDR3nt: TGTGCCAGCAGTTACCTCGGGGTCGAGCAGTACTTC
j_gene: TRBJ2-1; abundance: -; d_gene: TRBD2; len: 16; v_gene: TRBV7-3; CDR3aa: CASSLATSGGANEQFF; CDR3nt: TGTGCCAGCAGCTTAGCGACTAGCGGGGGGGCCAATGAGCAGTTCTTC